What follows is one T cell receptor (beta chain) and its context. An end of the junction differs from the germline gene, which may be a read error. The CDR3 extends over 16 amino acids. Germline-derived CDR1 and CDR2 are LGHNA and YNFKEQ. RNA was extracted from bulk tissue without any cell sorting. More than 3 cm separated this lung sample from the edge of the tumor. The record originates from a study of tumor and adjacent non-tumor tissue in lung cancer. TCRbeta libraries were built with three rounds of nested PCR, modified from ARM-PCR. TCRdb recomputed calls from the multiplex PCR reads with MiXCR, one row per CDR3 protein. The repertoire holds 48,000 or so distinct CDR3 sequences, with about two thirds as singletons.

This receptor was identified in a woman aged 70-85 years with non-small cell lung cancer. This sequence joins TRBV4-2 and TRBJ2-3; possibly TRBD2 for D (5 bases). Input material: distant non-tumor lung tissue. CDR3 coding DNA: TGTGCCAGCAGCCAAGAGTCTAGCCTGGAAGCAGATATGCAGTATTTT. Protein product: CASSQESSLEADMQYF.